A selection of T cell receptor beta chains follows, all from one sample in a study of tumor-infiltrating lymphocytes in oesophageal squamous cell carcinoma. Each CDR3 protein gets one entry after TCRdb re-called the PCR reads with MiXCR. The sample records just under 20,000 distinct CDR3 sequences, roughly 43% being singletons. The sequencing sample was made of normal esophageal tissue next to the tumor. These receptor sequences come from a male donor with esophageal squamous cell carcinoma. Each CDR3 is given without its conserved first and last residue. Clone size appears in some rows only: once, few, many, or a class for an expanded clone.

>many|TRBJ2-3|TRBV2
ASSEGLTDTQY
>many|TRBJ2-1|TRBV5-1
ASSAISRGNEQF
>many|TRBJ1-3|TRBV7-6
ASSSTGDPGNTIY
>many|TRBJ2-3|TRBV6-1
ASVSGLSTDTQY
>.|TRBJ2-2|TRBV6-7
ASSYRTDNTGELF
>.|TRBJ2-1|TRBV7-3
ASSSGLAGGHYEQF
>many|TRBJ2-3|TRBV10-1
ASTGGHTQY
>few|TRBJ2-3|TRBV6-1
ASSRQGRSTDTQY
>.|.|TRBV11-2
ASSLVAGVSYNEQY
>many|TRBJ2-7|TRBV6-1
ASETGTVTYEQY
>many|TRBJ2-3|TRBV6-2/TRBV6-3
ASSYVADTQY
>few|TRBJ2-4|TRBV18
ASSPYSGSAVAKNIQY
>.|.|TRBV7-3
ASSYDRESTDTQF
>many|TRBJ2-7|TRBV6-2/TRBV6-3
ASSYGGRISYEQY
>many|TRBJ2-3|TRBV27
ASSPVTAGPPDTQY
>.|TRBJ2-5|TRBV5-3
ASSLRTGLEETQY
>many|TRBJ2-7|TRBV10-2
ASSESYQGQGEQY
>.|TRBJ2-1|TRBV2
ASSEAPPGGVINNEQF
>.|TRBJ2-5|TRBV5-4
AGSPEGAGQETQY
>.|TRBJ2-2|TRBV3-1
ASTQAGSENTGELF
>.|TRBJ2-3|TRBV2
ASSEGRVFPGELY